These 9 T cell receptor beta chains originate from one sample sequenced in a study of cytomegalovirus exposure and HLA in healthy donors. Measured with immunoSEQ multiplex PCR; TCRdb has only the in-frame clones, and not every one. The sample lists 300,000 to 350,000 clones, approximately 86% occurring once. The sample comprised PBMCs. The receptors were gathered from a young man in good health and CMV-seronegative.

The J gene is TRBJ1-3, the V gene TRBV19; a possible D gene is TRBD1 (5 bases). Trimming shortened V by 4 bases and J by 0 bases, and 10 bases separated the two germline ends. Germline lookup yields CDR1 LNHDA and CDR2 SQIVND (reference sequence). This CDR3 region has 15 residues. This CDR3 is CASSTSRGSGNTIYF. CDR3 coding DNA: TGTGCCAGTAGTACCTCAAGGGGCTCTGGAAACACCATATATTTT. Variable domain in full (rest from reference TRBV19 and TRBJ1-3): DGGITQSPKYLFRKEGQNVTLSCEQNLNHDAMYWYRQDPGQGLRLIYYSQIVNDFQKGDIAEGYSVSREKKESFPLTVTSAQKNPTAFYLCASSTSRGSGNTIYFGEGSWLTVV.

Notes on this clone: Because the CDR3's place on the DNA is in doubt, the DNA is left out and the CDR3 is given as listed by TCRdb. The genes are TRBV6-1 and TRBJ2-2; the table's D gene call, TRBD2, was not cross checked with the DNA. The CDR3 is 13 residues long, ends included. Germline-derived CDR1 and CDR2 are MNHNS and SASEGT. Here the CDR3 reads CASRAGSTGSCFF.

V gene TRBV19 combines with J gene TRBJ2-1; 16 nucleotides line up with TRBD2. Germline CDR1 LNHDA, CDR2 SQIVND (reference sequence). The CDR3 consists of 18 residues. With V trimmed by 6 bases and J by 8 bases, 13 bases remained unmatched. CDR3 nucleotides: TGTGCCAGTAGGACTGGGACTAGCGGGGGGGCCCAAGGGCATGAGCAGTTCTTC. Protein product: CASRTGTSGGAQGHEQFF.

This chain connects TRBV19 to TRBJ1-1, with D possibly being TRBD1 (5 bases). The length of the CDR3 is 16 residues. V shed 4 bases and J shed 1 base, with 16 bases lying between them. CDR1 is LNHDA, CDR2 SQIVND, per germline (reference sequence). Here the CDR3 DNA reads TGTGCCAGTAGTAGACAGTCGGTTGCCCGGAACACTGAAGCTTTCTTT. It translates to CASSRQSVARNTEAFF.

In its sample, this clone was seen once. The chain couples TRBV2 to TRBJ2-7; the match to TRBD2 covers 9 bases. CDR3 length: 17 amino acids. Germline V lookup: CDR1 SNHLY, CDR2 FYNNEI. With 7 bases clipped from V and 7 bases from J, the junction kept 20 bases outside the gene matches. CDR3 sequence (DNA): TGTGCCAGCACCCCGGGGAGACTAGCGGCCTCGGACCCGGAGCAGTACTTC. Protein: CASTPGRLAASDPEQYF.

The genes are TRBV5-6 and TRBJ2-5, with D perhaps TRBD1 (6 bases). The CDR3 totals 14 residues. V was pared by 0 bases and J by 2 bases, with 8 bases between. Germline V gene sequence: CDR1 SGHDT, CDR2 YYEEEE. CDR3: CASSLGDIQETQYF. CDR3 DNA: TGTGCCAGCAGCTTGGGGGACATTCAAGAGACCCAGTACTTC. The variable domain in full, completed from reference TRBV5-6 and TRBJ2-5, reads DAGVTQSPTHLIKTRGQQVTLRCSPKSGHDTVSWYQQALGQGPQFIFQYYEEEERQRGNFPDRFSGHQFPNYSSELNVNALLLGDSALYLCASSLGDIQETQYFGPGTRLLVL.

The chain uses TRBV10-1 and TRBJ2-1; a possible D gene is TRBD2 (7 bases). Germline values: CDR1 WNHNN, CDR2 SYGVQD (reference sequence). The CDR3 spans 13 residues. V lost 5 bases and J lost 9, with 14 bases in between. CDR3 in amino acids: CASSTGGGGEQFF. The CDR3, as DNA: TGCGCCAGCAGTACTGGAGGGGGGGGTGAGCAGTTCTTC.

V is TRBV7-9 and J is TRBJ2-7, with D maybe TRBD2 (5 bases). Germline loops: CDR1 SEHNR, CDR2 FQNEAQ (reference sequence). CDR3 length: 12 residues. V gave up 11 bases and J gave up 2 bases, with 13 bases separating them. The DNA for the CDR3 is TGTGCCGGAGGAGCGGATCCCTACGAGCAGTACTTC. Protein: CAGGADPYEQYF.

V gene TRBV5-4 combines with J gene TRBJ1-2; 7 bases are shared with TRBD1. After removal of 4 bases from V and 7 bases from J, the junction contained 10 bases not matched to a gene. Germline V gene data show CDR1 as SGHNT and CDR2 as YYREEE (reference sequence). This CDR3 has 14 residues. The CDR3 bases are TGTGCCAGCAGCCTTAGCGGGACAGCCTTTGGCTACACCTTC. Residues: CASSLSGTAFGYTF.